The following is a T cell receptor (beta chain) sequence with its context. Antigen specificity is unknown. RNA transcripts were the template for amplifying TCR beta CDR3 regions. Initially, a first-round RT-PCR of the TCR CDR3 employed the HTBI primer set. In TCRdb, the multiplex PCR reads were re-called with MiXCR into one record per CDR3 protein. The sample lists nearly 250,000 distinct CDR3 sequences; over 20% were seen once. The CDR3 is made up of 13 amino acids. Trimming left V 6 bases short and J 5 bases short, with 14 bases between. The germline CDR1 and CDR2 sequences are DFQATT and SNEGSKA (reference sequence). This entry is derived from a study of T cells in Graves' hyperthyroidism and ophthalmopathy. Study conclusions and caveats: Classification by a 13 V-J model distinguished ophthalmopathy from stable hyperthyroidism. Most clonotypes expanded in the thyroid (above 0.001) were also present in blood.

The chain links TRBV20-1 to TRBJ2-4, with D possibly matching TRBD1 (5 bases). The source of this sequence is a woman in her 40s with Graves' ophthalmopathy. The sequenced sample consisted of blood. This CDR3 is CSADPPTENIQYF. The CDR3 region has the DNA TGCAGTGCCGACCCCCCGACAGAAAACATTCAGTACTTC.